This T cell receptor beta chain was recovered during a study of shared clonotypes between healthy human individuals. With regard to this clone: The antigen is undetermined. Other DNA sequences in the same sample also yield this CDR3.

Study-wide results and caveats: Deeper or shallower sequencing was expected to change how clonotypes are shared among donors.

Assay: immunoSEQ multiplex PCR; the TCRdb copy retains only in-frame clones and omits some. The repertoire holds about 490,000 clones, with roughly four fifths as singletons. There were no recent acute infections or vaccinations among the donors, who were healthy HIV-negative adults. Genomic DNA for unsorted samples was obtained from 80 million to 100 million PBMCs. Between the trimmed V and J ends, which lost 0 bases and 5 bases, there was a span of 11 bases. The germline CDR1 and CDR2 sequences are SGHRS and YFSETQ. This CDR3 has 14 amino acids. The chain employs TRBV5-1 and TRBJ2-5; tentative D call: TRBD2 (5 bases). The source material was PBMCs. The clonotype comes from a woman between 35 and 50 years old in good health. Some clones in this sample may be carry-over from other donors' samples. DNA of the CDR3: TGCGCCAGCAGCTTGGAGGGCCGCGGGGAGACCCAGTACTTC. It codes for CASSLEGRGETQYF.